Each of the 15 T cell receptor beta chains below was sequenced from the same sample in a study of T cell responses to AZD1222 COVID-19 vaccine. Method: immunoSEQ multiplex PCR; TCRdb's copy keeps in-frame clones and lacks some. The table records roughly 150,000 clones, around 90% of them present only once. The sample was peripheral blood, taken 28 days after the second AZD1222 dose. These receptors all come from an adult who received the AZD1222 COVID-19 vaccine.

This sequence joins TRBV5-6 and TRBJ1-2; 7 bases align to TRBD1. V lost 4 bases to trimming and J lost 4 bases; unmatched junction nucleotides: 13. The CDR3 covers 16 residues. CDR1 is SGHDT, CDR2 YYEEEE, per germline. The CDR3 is CASSGRGSGGGYGYTF. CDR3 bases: TGTGCCAGCAGCGGCAGAGGCTCAGGGGGTGGCTATGGCTACACCTTC. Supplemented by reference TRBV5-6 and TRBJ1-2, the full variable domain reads DAGVTQSPTHLIKTRGQQVTLRCSPKSGHDTVSWYQQALGQGPQFIFQYYEEEERQRGNFPDRFSGHQFPNYSSELNVNALLLGDSALYLCASSGRGSGGGYGYTFGSGTRLTVV.

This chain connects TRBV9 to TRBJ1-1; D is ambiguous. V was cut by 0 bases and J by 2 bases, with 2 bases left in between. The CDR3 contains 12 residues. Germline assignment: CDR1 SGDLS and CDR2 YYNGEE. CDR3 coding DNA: TGTGCCAGCAGCGTAGTTAACACTGAAGCTTTCTTT. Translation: CASSVVNTEAFF.

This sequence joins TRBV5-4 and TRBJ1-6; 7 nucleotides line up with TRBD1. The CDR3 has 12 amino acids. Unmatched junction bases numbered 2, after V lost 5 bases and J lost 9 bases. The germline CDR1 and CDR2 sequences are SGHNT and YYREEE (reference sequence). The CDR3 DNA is TGTGCCAGCAGTGACAGGGCTTCACCCCTCCACTTT. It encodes CASSDRASPLHF.

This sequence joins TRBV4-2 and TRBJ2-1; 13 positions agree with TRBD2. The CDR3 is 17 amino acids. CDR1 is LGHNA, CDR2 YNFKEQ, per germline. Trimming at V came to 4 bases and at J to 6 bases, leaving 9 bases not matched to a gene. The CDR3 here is CASSPGTSGAGGNEQFF. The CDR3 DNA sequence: TGTGCCAGCAGCCCCGGGACTAGCGGGGCCGGGGGCAATGAGCAGTTCTTC.

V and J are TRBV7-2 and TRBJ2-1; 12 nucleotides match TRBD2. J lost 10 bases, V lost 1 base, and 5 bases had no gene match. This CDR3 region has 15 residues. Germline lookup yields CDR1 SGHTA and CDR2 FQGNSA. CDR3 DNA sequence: TGTGCCAGCAGCTTAGGACTAGCGGGGGAGGGGGAGCAGTTCTTC. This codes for CASSLGLAGEGEQFF. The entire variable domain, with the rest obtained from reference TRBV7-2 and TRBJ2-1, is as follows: GAGVSQSPSNKVTEKGKDVELRCDPISGHTALYWYRQSLGQGLEFLIYFQGNSAPDKSGLPSDRFSAERTGGSVSTLTIQRTQQEDSAVYLCASSLGLAGEGEQFFGPGTRLTVL.

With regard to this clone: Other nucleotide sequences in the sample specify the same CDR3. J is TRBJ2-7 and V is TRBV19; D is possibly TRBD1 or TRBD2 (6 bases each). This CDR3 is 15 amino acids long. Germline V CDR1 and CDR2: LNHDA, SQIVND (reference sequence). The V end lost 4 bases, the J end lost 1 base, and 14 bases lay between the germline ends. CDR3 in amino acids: CASSTLGGRSYEQYF. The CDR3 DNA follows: TGTGCCAGTAGTACCCTCGGGGGCCGGTCCTACGAGCAGTACTTC.

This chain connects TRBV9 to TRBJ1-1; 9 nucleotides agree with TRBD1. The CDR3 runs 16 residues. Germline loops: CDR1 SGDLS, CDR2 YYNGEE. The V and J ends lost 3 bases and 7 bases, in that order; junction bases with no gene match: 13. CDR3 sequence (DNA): TGTGCCAGCAGCGATCTAGTGGGACAGGGTATCGGTGAAGCTTTCTTT. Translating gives CASSDLVGQGIGEAFF.

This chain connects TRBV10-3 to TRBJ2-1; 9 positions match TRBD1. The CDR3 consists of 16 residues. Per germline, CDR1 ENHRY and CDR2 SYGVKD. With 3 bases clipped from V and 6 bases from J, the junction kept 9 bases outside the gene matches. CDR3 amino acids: CAISDPGKDRGNEQFF. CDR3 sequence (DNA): TGTGCCATCAGTGACCCCGGTAAGGACAGGGGCAATGAGCAGTTCTTC.

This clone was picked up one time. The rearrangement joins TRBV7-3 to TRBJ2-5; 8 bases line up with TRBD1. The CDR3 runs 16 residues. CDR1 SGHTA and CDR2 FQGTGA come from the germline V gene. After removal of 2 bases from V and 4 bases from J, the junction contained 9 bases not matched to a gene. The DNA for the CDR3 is TGTGCCAGCAGCTTACTACCGACAGGGGTAGGAGAGACCCAGTACTTC. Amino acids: CASSLLPTGVGETQYF.

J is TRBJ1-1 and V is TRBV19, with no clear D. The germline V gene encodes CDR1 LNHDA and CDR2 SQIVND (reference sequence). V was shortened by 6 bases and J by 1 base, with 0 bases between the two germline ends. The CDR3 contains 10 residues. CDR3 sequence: CASRNTEAFF. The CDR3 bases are TGTGCCAGTAGGAACACTGAAGCTTTCTTT.

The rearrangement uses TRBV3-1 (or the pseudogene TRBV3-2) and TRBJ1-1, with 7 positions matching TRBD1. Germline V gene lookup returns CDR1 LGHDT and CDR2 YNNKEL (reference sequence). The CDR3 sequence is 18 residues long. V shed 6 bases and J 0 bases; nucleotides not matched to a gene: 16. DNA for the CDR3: TGTGCCAGCAGACGAGCCCCCGACAGGGTGGGGCTGAACACTGAAGCTTTCTTT. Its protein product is CASRRAPDRVGLNTEAFF.

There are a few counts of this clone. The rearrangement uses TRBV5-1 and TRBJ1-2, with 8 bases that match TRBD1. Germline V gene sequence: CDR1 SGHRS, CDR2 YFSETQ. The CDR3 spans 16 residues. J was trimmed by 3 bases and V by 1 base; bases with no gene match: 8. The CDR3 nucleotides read TGCGCCAGCAGCTTGAGCCAGGACAGGGAGGACTATGGCTACACCTTC. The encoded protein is CASSLSQDREDYGYTF.

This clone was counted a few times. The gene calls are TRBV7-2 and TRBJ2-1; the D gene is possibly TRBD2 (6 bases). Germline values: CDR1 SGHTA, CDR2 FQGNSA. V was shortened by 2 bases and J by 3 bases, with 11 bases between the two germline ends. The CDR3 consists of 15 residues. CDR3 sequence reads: CASSLRGTDYNEQFF. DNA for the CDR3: TGTGCCAGCAGCTTACGCGGGACGGACTACAATGAGCAGTTCTTC.

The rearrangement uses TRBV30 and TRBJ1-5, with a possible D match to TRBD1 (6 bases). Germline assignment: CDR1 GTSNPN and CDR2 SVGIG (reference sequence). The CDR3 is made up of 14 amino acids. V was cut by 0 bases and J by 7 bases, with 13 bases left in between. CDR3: CAWSVGGAGQPQHF. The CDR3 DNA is TGTGCCTGGAGTGTAGGGGGGGCCGGACAGCCCCAGCATTTT.

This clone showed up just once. The CDR3: CASRGVGDYPHNEQFF. CDR3 in DNA: TGTGCCAGCAGGGGGGTTGGGGACTACCCCCACAATGAGCAGTTCTTC. V is TRBV7-9 and J is TRBJ2-1, with TRBD2 matching over 7 bases. V lost 6 bases and J lost 5; bases outside the gene matches: 13. CDR3 size: 16 residues. Germline V gene data show CDR1 as SEHNR and CDR2 as FQNEAQ (reference sequence). The full variable domain, completed using reference TRBV7-9 and TRBJ2-1, is DTGVSQNPRHKITKRGQNVTFRCDPISEHNRLYWYRQTLGQGPEFLTYFQNEAQLEKSRLLSDRFSAERPKGSFSTLEIQRTEQGDSAMYLCASRGVGDYPHNEQFFGPGTRLTVL.